The 30 T cell receptor beta chains in this list originate from one sample, sequenced in a study of T-cell reconstitution after alpha-beta-depleted transplantation in children. Unique molecular identifiers were used in preparing the TCRbeta library. Each CDR3 protein gets one entry after TCRdb re-called the PCR reads with MiXCR. The repertoire holds some 500,000 distinct CDR3 sequences, with 32% as singletons. The source material was PBMCs from the stem cell graft donor, sampled from the stem cell graft. The receptors come from a human donor who donated a stem cell graft to a child with aplastic anemia.

The chain is built from TRBV15 and TRBJ2-2; 13 bases match TRBD2. Germline assignment: CDR1 LNHNV and CDR2 YYDKDF (reference sequence). The V gene end was trimmed by 1 base and the J gene end by 4 bases; junction bases not matched to a gene: 3. This CDR3 region has 17 residues. The CDR3 nucleotides are TGTGCCACCAGCAGAGCCGGGACTAGCGGGACCACCGGGGAGCTGTTTTTT. Its translation: CATSRAGTSGTTGELFF. The full variable domain, with the rest looked up from reference TRBV15 and TRBJ2-2, is DAMVIQNPRYQVTQFGKPVTLSCSQTLNHNVMYWYQQKSSQAPKLLFHYYDKDFNNEADTPDNFQSRRPNTSFCFLDIRSPGLGDTAMYLCATSRAGTSGTTGELFFGEGSRLTVL.

This clonotype came up a few times. This sequence joins TRBV30 and TRBJ1-5; D is ambiguous. The germline V and J ends were trimmed by 3 bases and 1 base, with 13 bases remaining between them. This CDR3 region has 15 residues. Germline CDR1 is GTSNPN and CDR2 is SVGIG (reference sequence). This chain's CDR3 is CAWSIGNPSNQPQHF. CDR3 nucleotides: TGTGCCTGGAGCATCGGGAACCCGAGCAATCAGCCCCAGCATTTT.

This clonotype was seen more than once but under ten times. The rearrangement uses TRBV7-2 and TRBJ1-5; D perhaps matches TRBD1 (6 bases). The V and J ends lost 8 bases and 6 bases respectively, with 14 bases between them. Germline lookup yields CDR1 SGHTA and CDR2 FQGNSA. The CDR3 has 13 amino acids. The CDR3 protein is CASSRQVPQPQHF. The CDR3 DNA is TGTGCCAGCTCGAGACAGGTCCCTCAGCCCCAGCATTTT.

CDR3 nucleotides: TGTGCCAGCAGCTCCCCAGGGGGGGGAACCTACAATGAGCAGTTCTTC. Translating it yields CASSSPGGGTYNEQFF. V and J are TRBV7-9 and TRBJ2-1, with D possibly being TRBD1 or TRBD2 (7 bases each). The CDR3 sequence is 16 residues long. Trimming left V 4 bases short and J 2 bases short, with 15 bases between. CDR1 and CDR2 from the germline V gene are SEHNR and FQNEAQ (reference sequence).

The genes are TRBV6-1 and TRBJ2-1; the D is unclear. Germline V lookup: CDR1 MNHNS, CDR2 SASEGT. The V end lost 4 bases, the J end lost 4 bases, and 14 bases lay between the germline ends. The CDR3 runs to 15 residues. The CDR3 reads CASSGSIGYYNEQFF. CDR3 DNA sequence: TGTGCCAGCAGTGGCAGTATCGGGTATTACAATGAGCAGTTCTTC.

This clonotype turned up a few times. The V gene is TRBV18, the J gene TRBJ1-1; tentatively, D is TRBD1 (5 bases). The CDR3 consists of 17 residues. CDR1 is KGHSH and CDR2 is LQKENI in the germline V gene. V was pared by 2 bases and J by 1 base, with 17 bases between. The CDR3 DNA is TGTGCCAGCTCACCAAGCGGTGTGCCGGGGGAGAACACTGAAGCTTTCTTT. This translates into CASSPSGVPGENTEAFF.

This chain connects TRBV6-5 to TRBJ2-7, with 11 bases identical to TRBD1. The CDR3 has 15 amino acids. Germline CDR1 MNHEY, CDR2 SVGAGI. With V trimmed by 6 bases and J by 3 bases, 7 bases remained unmatched. The CDR3 loop reads CASRDSDRGHYEQYF. CDR3 nucleotides: TGTGCCAGCAGGGACTCGGACAGGGGGCACTACGAGCAGTACTTC.

The table lists this clonotype with a few counts. The chain couples TRBV19 to TRBJ1-2, with 9 bases aligning to TRBD1. The trim removed 6 bases at V and 8 bases at J, leaving 7 bases unmatched. The length of the CDR3 is 13 residues. Germline V lookup: CDR1 LNHDA, CDR2 SQIVND (reference sequence). The CDR3 region is CASRWTGARGYTF. The CDR3 nucleotides read TGTGCCAGTAGATGGACAGGGGCGCGGGGCTACACCTTC.

This clonotype was recorded a few times. The chain combines TRBV20-1 with TRBJ2-2; a weak D match, TRBD2 (6 bases). V lost 0 bases, J lost 4 bases, and 9 bases lay in between. Looked up from germline, CDR1 is DFQATT and CDR2 is SNEGSKA (reference sequence). The CDR3 totals 14 residues. The CDR3 here is CSAREGGRTGELFF. CDR3 nucleotides: TGCAGTGCTAGAGAAGGAGGGCGCACCGGGGAGCTGTTTTTT.

The sample holds a few counts of this clonotype. The genes are TRBV29-1 and TRBJ2-7; 10 bases are a match to TRBD2. Germline CDR1 and CDR2: SQVTM and ANQGSEA. Unmatched junction bases numbered 16, after V lost 4 bases and J lost 7 bases. This CDR3 contains 16 residues. This CDR3 reads CSVGGTSGNPSQEQYF. The DNA of the CDR3 is TGCAGCGTTGGCGGTACTAGCGGGAACCCTTCGCAGGAGCAGTACTTC.

This clonotype was detected only a few times. V gene TRBV12-3 or TRBV12-4 combines with J gene TRBJ2-3; no firm D call. V lost 0 bases and J 3 bases, leaving 10 bases between the germline ends. The CDR3 has 15 residues. The CDR3 reads CASSLAEKRTDTQYF. The CDR3 coding sequence is TGTGCCAGCAGTTTAGCGGAGAAACGGACAGATACGCAGTATTTT.

The rearrangement joins TRBV10-3 to TRBJ1-1; D unclear. Trimming took off 3 bases at V and 4 bases at J, with 12 bases between the two ends. Looked up from germline, CDR1 is ENHRY and CDR2 is SYGVKD. The CDR3 spans 14 residues. The CDR3 loop reads CAISESGVSTEAFF. CDR3 sequence (DNA): TGTGCCATCAGTGAAAGCGGGGTGAGCACTGAAGCTTTCTTT.

This rearrangement joins TRBV19 to TRBJ2-3, with a possible D match to TRBD1 (5 bases). Germline values: CDR1 LNHDA, CDR2 SQIVND (reference sequence). V was pared by 5 bases and J by 2 bases, with 8 bases between. The length of the CDR3 is 13 residues. The CDR3 sequence: CASSAGNTDTQYF. As DNA, the CDR3 is TGTGCCAGTAGTGCAGGGAACACAGATACGCAGTATTTT.

This clonotype was seen more than once but under ten times. The junction shows a germline mismatch at one end, possibly a read error. The chain links TRBV7-7 to TRBJ2-1; tentatively, D is TRBD2 (5 bases). The length of the CDR3 is 14 residues. The germline gives CDR1 SSHAT, CDR2 FNYEAQ (reference sequence). The CDR3 loop reads CASSLAPPPDEQFF. DNA of the CDR3: TGTGCCAGCAGCCTAGCACCTCCTCCGGATGAGCAGTTCTTC.

CDR3 protein: CSPGLEAHGYTF. In DNA form, the CDR3 reads TGCAGTCCAGGGCTTGAAGCCCATGGCTACACCTTC. The V gene is TRBV20-1, the J gene TRBJ1-2; maybe TRBD1 (5 bases). This CDR3 has 12 amino acids. Per the germline V gene, CDR1 is DFQATT and CDR2 is SNEGSKA (reference sequence). Trimming removed 8 bases at V and 6 bases at J, with 16 bases between.

In this sample, this clonotype turned up once. This chain uses TRBV28 with TRBJ2-5; TRBD2 aligns across 7 bases. Germline-derived CDR1 and CDR2 are MDHEN and SYDVKM. V shed 6 bases, J shed 7 bases, and the junction held 14 bases outside the gene matches. The CDR3 spans 15 residues. CDR3 in amino acids: CASRGEGLTDWTQYF. CDR3 DNA: TGTGCCAGCAGGGGGGAGGGCCTAACGGATTGGACCCAGTACTTC.

This rearrangement joins TRBV29-1 to TRBJ2-2; D is undetermined. The CDR3 is made up of 15 amino acids. V lost 4 bases and J lost 0, with 12 bases in between. The germline V gene encodes CDR1 SQVTM and CDR2 ANQGSEA. For the CDR3, the DNA is TGCAGCGTTGCGTTTCCGATTACGAACACCGGGGAGCTGTTTTTT. The encoded protein is CSVAFPITNTGELFF.

The table lists this clonotype with a few counts. This chain links TRBV12-3 or TRBV12-4 with TRBJ2-6, with D possibly called TRBD1 or TRBD2 (5 bases each). Between the trimmed V and J ends, which lost 3 bases and 4 bases, there was a span of 13 bases. This CDR3 region has 16 residues. DNA for the CDR3: TGTGCCAGCAGTTTCGCCGGGGCCATGGGGGCCAACGTCCTGACTTTC. Translating gives CASSFAGAMGANVLTF.

The chain links TRBV6-2 or TRBV6-3 to TRBJ2-4; D is possibly TRBD1 or TRBD2 (7 bases each). Trimming left V 6 bases short and J 7 bases short, with 16 bases between. The CDR3 consists of 14 residues. The germline gives CDR1 MNHEY, CDR2 SVGEGT. Here the CDR3 DNA reads TGTGCCAGCAGACCGAACAGGGGAGGGAACATTCAGTACTTC. Protein sequence: CASRPNRGGNIQYF.

A few counts support this clonotype. The rearrangement joins TRBV7-2 to TRBJ1-4, with a weak D call TRBD1 (6 bases). The length of the CDR3 is 15 residues. Germline CDR1 and CDR2: SGHTA and FQGNSA. The germline V and J ends were trimmed by 4 bases and 3 bases, with 12 bases remaining between them. CDR3 DNA: TGTGCCAGCAGCTCTCAGGGGCCGGCTAATGAAAAACTGTTTTTT. Translation gives CASSSQGPANEKLFF.

This chain joins TRBV19 and TRBJ1-4; D is perhaps TRBD1 (5 bases). V lost 5 bases, J lost 7 bases, and 14 bases lay in between. CDR3 size: 14 residues. Germline V CDR1 and CDR2: LNHDA, SQIVND (reference sequence). CDR3 sequence: CASSAGGLGEKLFF. The CDR3 bases are TGTGCCAGTAGTGCTGGGGGGTTGGGTGAAAAACTGTTTTTT.

The chain links TRBV20-1 to TRBJ2-1; 12 bases map to TRBD2. CDR3 length: 14 residues. With V trimmed by 4 bases and J by 2 bases, 0 bases remained unmatched. CDR1 and CDR2 from the germline V gene are DFQATT and SNEGSKA (reference sequence). CDR3 in DNA: TGCAGTGCTACTAGCGGGAGGGCCTACAATGAGCAGTTCTTC. This encodes CSATSGRAYNEQFF.

This clonotype has just a few counts. The rearrangement links TRBV12-3 or TRBV12-4 to TRBJ1-2; D remains unclear. Trimming left V 6 bases short and J 4 bases short, with 12 bases between. The CDR3 sequence is 13 residues long. The CDR3 DNA sequence: TGTGCCAGCAGCCTGGGAGTGACCTATGGCTACACCTTC. It is translated as CASSLGVTYGYTF.

This clonotype turned up a few times. This chain connects TRBV5-1 to TRBJ2-3, with unresolved D. V lost 2 bases, J lost 2 bases, and 15 bases lay in between. This CDR3 has 16 amino acids. CDR1 is SGHRS, CDR2 YFSETQ, per germline. The CDR3 here is CASSFEPNIPTDTQYF. As DNA, the CDR3 is TGCGCCAGCAGCTTTGAGCCTAATATTCCCACAGATACGCAGTATTTT. The full variable domain, rest sourced from reference TRBV5-1 and TRBJ2-3, is KAGVTQTPRYLIKTRGQQVTLSCSPISGHRSVSWYQQTPGQGLQFLFEYFSETQRNKGNFPGRFSGRQFSNSRSEMNVSTLELGDSALYLCASSFEPNIPTDTQYFGPGTRLTVL.

V usage is TRBV7-9 and J usage is TRBJ1-1, with D perhaps TRBD1 (5 bases). Per the germline V gene, CDR1 is SEHNR and CDR2 is FQNEAQ (reference sequence). Trimming cost V 1 base and J 1 base, with 10 bases left between them. The CDR3 totals 15 residues. The CDR3 spells CASSLVQGTNTEAFF. CDR3 in DNA: TGTGCCAGCAGCTTAGTCCAGGGAACGAACACTGAAGCTTTCTTT.

This clonotype was seen only a few times. This chain links TRBV12-3 or TRBV12-4 with TRBJ1-5, with TRBD1 matching over 8 bases. V shed 1 base, J shed 7 bases, and the junction held 9 bases outside the gene matches. This CDR3 comprises 16 residues. CDR3 coding DNA: TGTGCCAGCAGTTTAGGGGAGACAGGGGTCGGACAGCCCCAGCATTTT. Residues: CASSLGETGVGQPQHF.

This chain connects TRBV6-2 or TRBV6-3 to TRBJ2-1; TRBD2 matches 8 bases. The junction had 5 bases not matched to a gene; V was cut back by 2 bases and J by 2 bases. This CDR3 has 16 amino acids. Germline CDR1 is MNHEY and CDR2 is SVGEGT. The CDR3: CASSYGTSGAYNEQFF. CDR3 sequence (DNA): TGTGCCAGCAGTTACGGTACTAGCGGAGCCTACAATGAGCAGTTCTTC.

The chain couples TRBV5-1 to TRBJ2-1, with D possibly matching TRBD2 (6 bases). This CDR3 comprises 12 residues. Per germline, CDR1 SGHRS and CDR2 YFSETQ. The ends were cut back, 5 bases at V and 5 bases at J, with 8 bases in the middle. CDR3 region: CASREGNNEQFF. The CDR3 DNA follows: TGCGCCAGCAGGGAGGGGAACAATGAGCAGTTCTTC.

The V call is TRBV4-2, the J call TRBJ1-5; D remains unclear. V lost 0 bases and J lost 2, with 8 bases in between. This CDR3 comprises 15 residues. Germline assignment: CDR1 LGHNA and CDR2 YNFKEQ. The CDR3 nucleotides are TGTGCCAGCAGCCAAGACAGGCTGGGCAATCAGCCCCAGCATTTT. Its protein product is CASSQDRLGNQPQHF.

The chain uses TRBV12-3 or TRBV12-4 and TRBJ1-1; D is ambiguous. V dropped 7 bases and J dropped 4 bases, with 16 bases sitting between them. The CDR3 extends over 14 amino acids. The CDR3 DNA is TGTGCCAGCACCTTTCGGCCCTCGGGCACTGAAGCTTTCTTT. This translates into CASTFRPSGTEAFF.